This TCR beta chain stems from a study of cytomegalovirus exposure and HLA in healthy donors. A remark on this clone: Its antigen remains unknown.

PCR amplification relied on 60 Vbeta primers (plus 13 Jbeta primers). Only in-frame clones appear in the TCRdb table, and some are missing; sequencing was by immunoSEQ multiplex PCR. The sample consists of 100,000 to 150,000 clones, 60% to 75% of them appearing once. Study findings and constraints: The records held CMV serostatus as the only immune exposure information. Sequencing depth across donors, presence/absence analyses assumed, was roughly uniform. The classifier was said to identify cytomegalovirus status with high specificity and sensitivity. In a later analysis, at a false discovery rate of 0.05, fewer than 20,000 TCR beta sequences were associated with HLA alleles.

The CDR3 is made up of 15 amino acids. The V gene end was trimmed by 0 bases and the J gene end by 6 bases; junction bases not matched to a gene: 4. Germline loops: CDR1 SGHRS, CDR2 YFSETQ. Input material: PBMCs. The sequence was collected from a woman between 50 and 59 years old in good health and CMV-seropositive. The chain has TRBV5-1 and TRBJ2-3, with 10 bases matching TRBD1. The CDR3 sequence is CASSLEGQGVDTQYF. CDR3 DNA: TGCGCCAGCAGCTTGGAAGGACAGGGGGTCGATACGCAGTATTTT.